This is a list of T cell receptor beta chains from one sample in a study of T cell repertoires in cytomegalovirus infection. TCRdb called the reads again in MiXCR, with one record for every CDR3 protein. The data hold approximately 200,000 distinct CDR3 sequences, with 28% observed a single time. Sequenced sample: PBMCs. Receptor source: a human donor in good health (CMV status not recorded). Some clones in this sample may be carry-over from other donors' samples. The CDR3 runs from the conserved cysteine through the conserved F or W. D genes are given only for firm matches. A clone size is listed for some rows: how often the clone was seen (once, few, many), or a class if it is expanded.

NA TRBD1 TRBJ1-4 TRBV7-2 TGTGCCAGCAGCTTAAGGGGACAGCATAATGAAAAACTGTTTTTT CASSLRGQHNEKLFF
NA NA TRBJ1-2 TRBV20-1 TGCAGTGCTAGTTTCGGTAGAGGCTACACCTTC CSASFGRGYTF
NA TRBD2 TRBJ2-2 TRBV19 TGTGCCAGTAGAAAACTTCGGACTAGCGGGGGAGACACCGGGGAGCTGTTTTTT CASRKLRTSGGDTGELFF
NA TRBD1 TRBJ2-1 TRBV6-6 TGTGCCAGTAAGACAGGGGTTAACGATGAGCAGTTCTTC CASKTGVNDEQFF
NA NA TRBJ2-7 TRBV20-1 TGCAGTGCTAGAGATGCGCAGGGCAAAGTTTCCGAGCAGTACTTC CSARDAQGKVSEQYF
NA NA TRBJ2-2 TRBV12-3/TRBV12-4 TGTGCCAGCCTGACCGGGACACCAAACACCGGGGAGCTGTTTTTT CASLTGTPNTGELFF
few NA TRBJ1-2 TRBV5-5 TGTGCCAGCAGCTTGGAAGAGAACTGGGGCTATGGCTACACCTTC CASSLEENWGYGYTF
NA NA TRBJ2-5 TRBV29-1 TGCAGCGTTAGCCCTCAAGAGACCCAGTACTTC CSVSPQETQYF
few TRBD1 TRBJ2-7 TRBV7-6 TGTGCCAGCAGCGCCGGGACAGCCTACGAGCAGTACTTC CASSAGTAYEQYF
NA TRBD1 TRBJ1-1 TRBV12-5 TGTGCTAGTGGTTTGGCTACAGGGGGTGTAACTGAAGCTTTCTTT CASGLATGGVTEAFF
many NA TRBJ1-1 TRBV5-1 TGCGCCAGCAGCTTGCTTTCAGGGGAGACTGAAGCTTTCTTT CASSLLSGETEAFF
few NA TRBJ1-2 TRBV7-2 TGTGCCAGCAGCTTAGCGTTGGGTGACAGGCGTTATGGCTACACCTTC CASSLALGDRRYGYTF
NA TRBD1 TRBJ1-1 TRBV20-1 TGCAGTGCTAGCACAGGGGGCGCGAACACTGAAGCTTTCTTT CSASTGGANTEAFF
NA TRBD2 TRBJ2-1 TRBV6-5 TGTGCCAGCAGTTATTATGGGACTAGCGGGAATGAGCAGTTCTTC CASSYYGTSGNEQFF
many NA TRBJ1-1 TRBV12-3/TRBV12-4 TGTGCCAGCAGTTTACGCCCCACTGAAGCTTTCTTT CASSLRPTEAFF
NA TRBD1 TRBJ1-1 TRBV6-2/TRBV6-3 TGTGCCCGCAACCTTGGACAGGGGCGGATGAACACTGAAGCTTTCTTT CARNLGQGRMNTEAFF
NA NA TRBJ1-5 TRBV27 TGTGCCAGCAGCCCGTGGGGACGGGAAGAATCTCGCAATCAGCCCCAGCATTTT CASSPWGREESRNQPQHF
NA TRBD2 TRBJ2-1 TRBV5-6 TGTGCCAGCAGCGGCCCCGGACTAGCCTCCTACAATGAGCAGTTCTTC CASSGPGLASYNEQFF
many NA TRBJ1-5 TRBV12-3/TRBV12-4 TGTGCCAGCAGTTCGGACCTTCATCAGCCCCAGCATTTT CASSSDLHQPQHF
many TRBD2 TRBJ2-1 TRBV7-2 TGTGCCAGCCGATCGGGGGGCTCCTACAATGAGCAGTTCTTC CASRSGGSYNEQFF
few NA TRBJ2-7 TRBV7-9 TGTGCCAGCAGCTCCCCCTCGGCCCTCTCCGAAGACTACGAGCAGTACTTC CASSSPSALSEDYEQYF
NA NA TRBJ1-5 TRBV29-1 TGCAGCGTTGTTAGCCGGGCGCACTGTCAGCCCCAGCATTTT CSVVSRAHCQPQHF
NA NA TRBJ2-5 TRBV5-6 TGTGCCAGCAGCCGCTGGACGGGTCAAGAGACCCAGTACTTC CASSRWTGQETQYF